The 19 T cell receptor beta chains given below trace back to one sample, sequenced in a study of blood T cell repertoires in COVID-19. Produced via immunoSEQ multiplex PCR; TCRdb's table is partial and in-frame only. The sample lists roughly 120,000 clones, 88% seen once, with roughly 1% in the top ten. Sequenced material: peripheral blood. These receptors came from a woman between 50 and 59 years old with active or convalescent COVID-19.

The chain couples TRBV28 to TRBJ2-1, with 12 bases aligning to TRBD2. V shed 5 bases, J shed 12 bases, and the junction held 11 bases outside the gene matches. Germline V lookup: CDR1 MDHEN, CDR2 SYDVKM. The CDR3 has 15 amino acids. CDR3 protein: CASSRTSGISQWQFF. In DNA form, the CDR3 reads TGTGCCAGCAGTCGGACTAGCGGGATTTCCCAGTGGCAGTTCTTC. The complete variable domain, with remaining parts taken from reference TRBV28 and TRBJ2-1, reads DVKVTQSSRYLVKRTGEKVFLECVQDMDHENMFWYRQDPGLGLRLIYFSYDVKMKEKGDIPEGYSVSREKKERFSLILESASTNQTSMYLCASSRTSGISQWQFFGPGTRLTVL.

The chain employs TRBV7-9 and TRBJ2-7; 7 nucleotides agree with TRBD1. Looked up from germline, CDR1 is SEHNR and CDR2 is FQNEAQ (reference sequence). This CDR3 contains 12 residues. V was pared by 6 bases and J by 6 bases, with 5 bases of the junction left unmatched. DNA for the CDR3: TGTGCCAGCAGACGACAGGGCACCGAGCAGTACTTC. It translates to CASRRQGTEQYF.

This sequence joins TRBV7-6 and TRBJ1-4; 7 nucleotides align to TRBD1. The CDR3 has 15 residues. Losses at the gene ends were 4 bases for V and 3 bases for J; bases not matched to a gene: 5. Germline V gene lookup returns CDR1 SGHVS and CDR2 FNYEAQ. CDR3 residues: CASSSRDRSNEKLFF. The CDR3 coding sequence is TGTGCCAGCAGCTCCCGGGACAGATCTAATGAAAAACTGTTTTTT.

The chain combines TRBV11-3 with TRBJ1-1; D unclear. Looked up from germline, CDR1 is SGHNT and CDR2 is YENEEA. The CDR3 has 13 amino acids. The V end was cut by 4 bases, the J end by 1 base, with 7 bases between. The CDR3 DNA reads as TGTGCCAGCAGCTCAACTCGGAACACTGAAGCTTTCTTT. This encodes CASSSTRNTEAFF.

The V gene is TRBV27, the J gene TRBJ2-1, with D perhaps matching TRBD2 (6 bases). The CDR3 is 13 amino acids. Deletions cut 2 bases from V and 7 bases from J, with 9 bases between. Germline-derived CDR1 and CDR2 are MNHEY and SMNVEV (reference sequence). The CDR3 here is CASSLVRGNEQFF. The DNA for the CDR3 is TGTGCCAGCAGTTTAGTACGGGGGAATGAGCAGTTCTTC.

CDR3 region: CASSQDRGNTGELFF. CDR3 sequence (DNA): TGTGCCAGCAGCCAAGACAGGGGGAACACCGGGGAGCTGTTTTTT. The chain uses TRBV3-1 (or the pseudogene TRBV3-2) and TRBJ2-2, with TRBD1 as a possible D gene (6 bases). Germline CDR1 reads LGHDT; CDR2 reads YNNKEL (reference sequence). There are 15 residues in the CDR3. Trimming removed 0 bases from V and 1 base from J, with 6 bases in between.

This clone turned up a few times. The chain is built from TRBV27 and TRBJ2-7, with 11 nucleotides matching TRBD2. The CDR3 runs to 15 residues. In germline, CDR1 is MNHEY, CDR2 SMNVEV (reference sequence). V lost 6 bases to trimming and J lost 0 bases; unmatched junction nucleotides: 4. CDR3 sequence reads: CASSLTSGSSYEQYF. The CDR3 nucleotides read TGTGCCAGCAGCCTAACTAGCGGGAGCTCCTACGAGCAGTACTTC.

V usage is TRBV7-9 and J usage is TRBJ2-2; D gene ambiguous. V was shortened by 1 base and J by 7 bases, with 4 bases between the two germline ends. This CDR3 is 12 amino acids long. Germline CDR1 SEHNR, CDR2 FQNEAQ (reference sequence). The CDR3 DNA reads TGTGCCAGCAGCTTAGGGCACGGGGAGCTGTTTTTT. This codes for CASSLGHGELFF.

The chain links TRBV7-2 to TRBJ1-2, with 9 bases aligning to TRBD1. Germline V CDR1 and CDR2: SGHTA, FQGNSA. V was clipped by 3 bases and J by 4 bases; unmatched bases: 18. The length of the CDR3 is 19 residues. DNA for the CDR3: TGTGCCAGCAGCTTCCCGCCATACAGGGGACAGGGTAGAAGCTATGGCTACACCTTC. It specifies CASSFPPYRGQGRSYGYTF.

This chain connects TRBV27 to TRBJ1-1; tentatively, D is TRBD1 (5 bases). Trimming pared 2 bases from V and 1 base from J, leaving 11 bases between. Per germline, CDR1 MNHEY and CDR2 SMNVEV (reference sequence). This CDR3 spans 15 amino acids. The chain's CDR3 is CASSLMPGGNTEAFF. DNA of the CDR3: TGTGCCAGCAGTTTAATGCCCGGGGGGAACACTGAAGCTTTCTTT.

This chain links TRBV7-2 with TRBJ2-7; D might be TRBD2 (6 bases). The V end lost 3 bases, the J end lost 2 bases, and 14 bases lay between the germline ends. Germline lookup yields CDR1 SGHTA and CDR2 FQGNSA. The CDR3 covers 15 residues. The CDR3 is CASSFRRGGTYEQYF. The CDR3, as DNA: TGTGCCAGCAGCTTTCGACGGGGCGGGACCTACGAGCAGTACTTC.

This sequence joins TRBV5-1 and TRBJ2-7; TRBD2 matches at 7 bases. The CDR3 totals 14 residues. The germline CDR1 and CDR2 sequences are SGHRS and YFSETQ. V trimming: 0 bases; J trimming: 3 bases; junction bases outside the gene matches: 3. CDR3 DNA: TGCGCCAGCAGCTTGGACAGCGGGGACTACGAGCAGTACTTC. It codes for CASSLDSGDYEQYF.

This rearrangement joins TRBV4-3 to TRBJ2-7; D gene uncertain. The CDR3 consists of 13 residues. The germline V gene has CDR1 LGHNA and CDR2 YSLEER. The ends were cut back, 4 bases at V and 2 bases at J, with 9 bases in the middle. The CDR3 coding sequence is TGCGCCAGCAGCCCCACTCCCGCCTACGAGCAGTACTTC. Its protein is CASSPTPAYEQYF.

This clone was picked up one time. V usage is TRBV5-4 and J usage is TRBJ2-3, with 8 bases aligning to TRBD1. Losses at the gene ends were 7 bases for V and 0 bases for J; bases not matched to a gene: 7. Germline loops: CDR1 SGHNT, CDR2 YYREEE (reference sequence). The CDR3 runs 15 residues. For the CDR3, the DNA is TGTGCCAGCTCTACAGGGGGATTGAGCACAGATACGCAGTATTTT. It codes for CASSTGGLSTDTQYF.

The rearrangement joins TRBV28 to TRBJ2-3; 8 bases fit TRBD2. The V gene end was trimmed by 8 bases and the J gene end by 4 bases; junction bases not matched to a gene: 17. CDR1 MDHEN and CDR2 SYDVKM come from the germline V gene. This CDR3 region has 17 residues. The CDR3 is CASYSRPGTSGPDTQYF. DNA of the CDR3: TGTGCCAGCTATTCTCGCCCCGGGACTAGTGGTCCAGATACGCAGTATTTT.

The chain couples TRBV7-2 to TRBJ2-1, with TRBD2 identical over 10 bases. J lost 7 bases, V lost 3 bases, and 6 bases had no gene match. The CDR3 contains 15 residues. Germline V gene lookup returns CDR1 SGHTA and CDR2 FQGNSA. CDR3 coding DNA: TGTGCCAGCAGCTTGGGGGGAGCGGGAGGGAATGAGCAGTTCTTC. Its translation is CASSLGGAGGNEQFF.

This clone was counted once. V gene TRBV20-1 combines with J gene TRBJ2-2; TRBD2 matches 7 bases. Germline-derived CDR1 and CDR2 are DFQATT and SNEGSKA (reference sequence). The CDR3 is 15 amino acids. J lost 1 base, V lost 3 bases, and 5 bases had no gene match. The CDR3 is CSASNLAENTGELFF. The DNA of the CDR3 is TGCAGTGCTAGTAACCTAGCGGAGAACACCGGGGAGCTGTTTTTT.

This clone was picked up one time. The rearrangement links TRBV9 to TRBJ2-1; the match to TRBD2 covers 8 bases. Germline V lookup: CDR1 SGDLS, CDR2 YYNGEE. The CDR3 loop spans 15 amino acids. Unmatched junction bases numbered 8, after V lost 0 bases and J lost 9 bases. The CDR3: CASSVGEREGGEQFF. CDR3 DNA: TGTGCCAGCAGCGTAGGGGAACGGGAGGGGGGTGAGCAGTTCTTC.

The rearrangement joins TRBV12-5 to TRBJ1-5; weak D call: TRBD1 (5 bases). Trimming pared 1 base from V and 4 bases from J, leaving 11 bases between. This CDR3 is 15 amino acids long. Per the germline V gene, CDR1 is LGHNT and CDR2 is FRNRAP. CDR3 nucleotide sequence: TGTGCTAGTGGTTTGGAACCCCGGGGGAATCAGCCCCAGCATTTT. As protein: CASGLEPRGNQPQHF.